What follows are 25 T cell receptor beta chains derived from one specimen sequenced in a study of T cells in women clearing cervical HPV infection. Only in-frame clones appear in the TCRdb table, and some are missing; sequencing was by immunoSEQ multiplex PCR. The sample has nearly 35,000 clones; the top ten hold roughly 1.5%. The sample comprised blood buffy coat. These TCRs come from a woman between 18 and 70 years old with a cervical HPV16 infection that either progressed to CIN3+ or cleared (not recorded which).

A note on this clone: The missing CDR3 end, 3 residues past where the read stops, is filled in from the germline J gene. The chain uses TRBV20-1 and TRBJ2-4; D uncertain. Germline V gene lookup returns CDR1 DFQATT and CDR2 SNEGSKA (reference sequence). This CDR3 is 13 amino acids long. Trimming took off 2 bases at V and 6 bases at J, with 11 bases between the two ends. The CDR3 here is CSARTFSPNIQYF. The CDR3 DNA, read in part, is TGCAGTGCTAGAACTTTTTCCCCAAACATT.

Note on this clone: The read ends 3 residues before the CDR3 terminus; that terminus is restored from the germline J gene. This chain links TRBV20-1 with TRBJ2-5; D is perhaps TRBD1 (6 bases). The CDR3 spans 16 residues. Per germline, CDR1 DFQATT and CDR2 SNEGSKA (reference sequence). The CDR3 is CSAQNRQARLTDTQYF. The DNA read from the CDR3 is TGCAGTGCCCAAAACCGACAGGCCCGACTCACAGATACC.

Comment on this clone: The sequence runs out 3 residues before the end of the CDR3; the remainder is reconstructed from the germline J gene. The V call is TRBV18, the J call TRBJ1-2, with D hard to call. The germline CDR1 and CDR2 sequences are KGHSH and LQKENI. This CDR3 is 14 amino acids long. Partial CDR3 DNA: TGTGCCAGCTCACCGGACTTAACCACAGATACC. Amino acids: CASSPDLTTDT. The full CDR3 protein reads CASSPDLTTDTYTF. Together with reference TRBV18 and TRBJ1-2, the CDR3 gives the full variable domain: NAGVMQNPRHLVRRRGQEARLRCSPMKGHSHVYWYRQLPEEGLKFMVYLQKENIIDESGMPKERFSAEFPKEGPSILRIQQVVRGDSAAYFCASSPDLTTDTYTFGSGTRLTVV.

Concerning this clone: The observed sequence ends 3 residues before the CDR3 terminus, with the missing tail filled in from the germline J gene. The V gene is TRBV20-1, the J gene TRBJ2-1, with 9 nucleotides matching TRBD2. V was pared by 1 base and J by 7 bases, with 17 bases of the junction left unmatched. The length of the CDR3 is 18 residues. Looked up from germline, CDR1 is DFQATT and CDR2 is SNEGSKA (reference sequence). The CDR3 bases that were read are TGCAGTGCTAGAGTCCGATACATAGCGGGAGCCACGGGGAATGAG. This encodes CSARVRYIAGATGNE. The full CDR3 protein is CSARVRYIAGATGNEQFF.

A word on this clone: The sequenced fragment ends 3 residues before the CDR3 boundary, so the rest is inferred from the germline J gene. The chain combines TRBV20-1 with TRBJ1-2, with D perhaps TRBD1 (6 bases). Trimming stripped 4 bases from V and 5 bases from J, with 20 bases between. CDR1 and CDR2 (germline): DFQATT, SNEGSKA (reference sequence). CDR3 length: 15 amino acids. The chain's CDR3 is CSAKLRQAKLYGYTF. CDR3 DNA (partial): TGCAGTGCTAAATTAAGACAGGCGAAACTTTATGGC.

Points on this clone: The CDR3 goes on 3 residues after the read ends, and that part is filled in from the germline J gene. The chain recombines TRBV20-1 with TRBJ2-3; 7 nucleotides agree with TRBD2. The CDR3 runs 14 residues. CDR1 is DFQATT, CDR2 SNEGSKA, per germline (reference sequence). The CDR3 loop reads CSARRTSVGETQYF. The sequenced part of the CDR3 DNA is TGCAGTGCTAGACGTACTAGCGTAGGAGAGACG.

Turning to this clone: The CDR3 end falls 3 residues outside the read, so it is completed with the germline J gene. The rearrangement joins TRBV12-3 or TRBV12-4 to TRBJ2-5, with 9 bases matching TRBD2. CDR3 length: 16 amino acids. V was clipped by 3 bases and J by 4 bases; unmatched bases: 9. This CDR3 reads CASSLTSGPWGETQYF. The sequenced CDR3 bases are TGTGCCAGCAGTTTGACTAGCGGCCCTTGGGGAGAGACC.

Worth noting for this clone: The read ends 3 residues early relative to the CDR3; the germline J gene fills the gap. The chain is built from TRBV2 and TRBJ2-7; D may match TRBD1 or TRBD2 (5 bases each). This CDR3 contains 15 residues. V lost 2 bases and J lost 3, with 14 bases in between. Germline CDR1 SNHLY, CDR2 FYNNEI. Incomplete CDR3 DNA: TGTGCCAGCAGTGAAAGGGGCCTCGAGGGCTACGAG. This sequence encodes CASSERGLEGYE. The CDR3 in its entirety is CASSERGLEGYEQYF.

In the case of this clone: The read is 3 residues too short to cover the CDR3 end, so that end is filled in from the germline J gene. The chain combines TRBV7-9 with TRBJ1-2; D unclear. Looked up from germline, CDR1 is SEHNR and CDR2 is FQNEAQ (reference sequence). The CDR3 has 14 amino acids. The CDR3 DNA, read in part, is TGTGCCAGCAGTCGGACTAGCGGGAGAGTTGAC. This sequence encodes CASSRTSGRVD. The full CDR3 sequence reads CASSRTSGRVDYTF.

Concerning this clone: Coverage ceases 3 residues before the CDR3 finishes, and the germline J gene fills in the end. The rearrangement uses TRBV29-1 and TRBJ2-7; 10 positions match TRBD1. There are 12 residues in the CDR3. Germline CDR1 and CDR2: SQVTM and ANQGSEA. The V and J ends lost 7 bases and 3 bases, in that order; junction bases with no gene match: 3. The CDR3 loop is CSGGTGDYEQYF. Incomplete CDR3 DNA: TGCAGCGGAGGGACAGGGGACTACGAG.

A remark on this clone: The DNA ends 3 residues before the CDR3 does, and the rest of the CDR3 is filled in from the germline J gene. The sample has other DNA sequences that encode this CDR3 too. The chain has TRBV18 and TRBJ2-2; D possibly corresponds to TRBD1 (5 bases). The CDR3 length is 14 residues. Germline V gives CDR1 KGHSH, CDR2 LQKENI. CDR3 in amino acids: CASSPGQGIEKLFF. The CDR3 DNA, read in part, is TGTGCCAGCTCACCAGGCCAGGGTATTGAAAAG.

Worth noting for this clone: The read halts 3 residues ahead of the CDR3 end, with the missing end drawn from the germline J gene. The gene calls are TRBV19 and TRBJ2-3; D may be TRBD2 (5 bases). Germline V CDR1 and CDR2: LNHDA, SQIVND (reference sequence). The CDR3 runs 11 residues. CDR3: CASSSGPSQYF. The CDR3 bases that were read are TGTGCCAGTAGCAGCGGTCCATCG. Supplemented by reference TRBV19 and TRBJ2-3, the full variable domain reads DGGITQSPKYLFRKEGQNVTLSCEQNLNHDAMYWYRQDPGQGLRLIYYSQIVNDFQKGDIAEGYSVSREKKESFPLTVTSAQKNPTAFYLCASSSGPSQYFGPGTRLTVL.

Remarks on this clone: The CDR3 end falls 3 residues outside the read, so it is completed with the germline J gene. The rearrangement links TRBV7-2 to TRBJ2-3; the match to TRBD2 covers 7 bases. V was clipped by 4 bases and J by 0 bases; unmatched bases: 4. Germline V gene data show CDR1 as SGHTA and CDR2 as FQGNSA. CDR3 length: 15 residues. CDR3 amino acids: CASSSLAKSTDTQYF. Incomplete CDR3 DNA: TGTGCCAGCAGCTCACTAGCGAAGAGCACAGATACG.

Of note for this clone: The read gets to within 3 residues of the CDR3 end, and the germline J gene fills in the rest. The chain links TRBV29-1 to TRBJ1-5, with D possibly matching TRBD1 (6 bases). Germline V CDR1 and CDR2: SQVTM, ANQGSEA. V shed 4 bases and J shed 1 base, with 11 bases lying between them. This CDR3 is built from 14 residues. The sequenced part of the CDR3 DNA is TGCAGCGTTGGTGGGGGGGCGAGCAATCAGCCC. As protein: CSVGGGASNQP. The entire CDR3 protein reads CSVGGGASNQPQHF.

Regarding this clone: The read ends 3 residues before the CDR3 terminus; that terminus is restored from the germline J gene. The V and J genes are TRBV5-8 and TRBJ1-6, with 7 bases matching TRBD1. This CDR3 has 15 amino acids. Germline CDR1 SGHTS, CDR2 YDEGEE. V shed 4 bases, J shed 2 bases, and the junction held 3 bases outside the gene matches. Incomplete CDR3 DNA: TGTGCCAGCAGCGACAGGGTGACCTATAATTCACCC. This encodes CASSDRVTYNSP. The entire CDR3 protein is CASSDRVTYNSPLHF.

With regard to this clone: Read coverage stops 3 residues before the CDR3 terminus; the germline J gene supplies the remainder. The chain carries TRBV2 and TRBJ2-4, with TRBD1 matching 10 bases. This CDR3 is built from 13 residues. CDR1 is SNHLY and CDR2 is FYNNEI in the germline V gene. CDR3 bases read: TGTGCCAGCAGGGGGACAGGGGACTATGGT. The encoded protein is CASRGTGDYG. The complete CDR3 reads CASRGTGDYGQYF.

As concerns this clone: The CDR3 extends 3 residues past the end of the read, so its final part is completed from the germline J gene. The chain employs TRBV5-8 and TRBJ2-5; D is uncertain. The CDR3 has 14 residues. Germline-derived CDR1 and CDR2 are SGHTS and YDEGEE. Trimming stripped 1 base from V and 4 bases from J, with 11 bases between. CDR3 DNA (partial): TGTGCCAGCAGCTTGTCTATTCCTAGAGAGACC. Residues: CASSLSIPRET. The whole CDR3 sequence is CASSLSIPRETQYF.

The CDR3 sequence is CASSLRLAGAADTQYF. CDR3 DNA (partial): TGCGCCAGCAGCTTGCGTCTAGCGGGAGCGGCAGATACG. V and J are TRBV5-1 and TRBJ2-3, with 10 bases fitting TRBD2. With the read ending 3 residues before the CDR3 end, the germline J gene is used to fill in that end. Trimming at V came to 1 base and at J to 4 bases, leaving 6 bases not matched to a gene. The CDR3 runs 16 residues. Per germline, CDR1 SGHRS and CDR2 YFSETQ.

On this clone itself: The DNA ends 3 residues before the CDR3 does, and the rest of the CDR3 is filled in from the germline J gene. The chain carries TRBV7-6 and TRBJ1-1; D not certain. The V end was cut by 0 bases, the J end by 4 bases, with 21 bases between. The CDR3 runs 18 residues. Germline CDR1 is SGHVS and CDR2 is FNYEAQ. The covered CDR3 bases are TGTGCCAGCAGCTTAGCGCGAGGTCCTGGTAGAGCAGGCACTGAA. Its translation is CASSLARGPGRAGTE. The full CDR3 sequence reads CASSLARGPGRAGTEAFF.

On this clone itself: The CDR3 end is not reached by the read, which stops 3 residues before it; the germline J gene fills it in. The chain couples TRBV20-1 to TRBJ2-5, with D unresolved. CDR3 size: 13 residues. CDR1 and CDR2 from the germline V gene are DFQATT and SNEGSKA (reference sequence). V was trimmed by 5 bases and J by 2 bases, leaving 12 bases between them. The CDR3 loop is CSAFRFGQETQYF. The part of the CDR3 DNA that was read is TGCAGTGCTTTTCGTTTCGGGCAAGAGACC.

As to this clone: The CDR3 extends 3 residues past the end of the read, so its final part is completed from the germline J gene. The V gene is TRBV2, the J gene TRBJ2-3; 12 nucleotides match TRBD2. The CDR3 extends over 17 amino acids. The germline CDR1 and CDR2 sequences are SNHLY and FYNNEI. The CDR3 loop reads CASSEALAGGAQETQYF. The covered CDR3 bases are TGTGCCAGCAGTGAAGCTCTAGCGGGAGGGGCCCAAGAGACG.

With regard to this clone: The sequence runs out 3 residues before the end of the CDR3; the remainder is reconstructed from the germline J gene. This chain links TRBV5-1 with TRBJ1-6; maybe TRBD1 (6 bases). V was shortened by 4 bases and J by 0 bases, with 11 bases between the two germline ends. The CDR3 loop spans 16 amino acids. From germline, CDR1 is SGHRS and CDR2 YFSETQ. The CDR3 reads CASSRGQSSYNSPLHF. CDR3 DNA (partial): TGCGCCAGCAGCCGAGGACAGAGCTCCTATAATTCACCC.

In regard to this clone: The CDR3 end is not reached by the read, which stops 3 residues before it; the germline J gene fills it in. The J gene is TRBJ1-6, the V gene TRBV7-2; unclear D gene. This CDR3 is 13 amino acids long. The V and J ends lost 7 bases and 6 bases respectively, with 10 bases between them. Germline V gene data show CDR1 as SGHTA and CDR2 as FQGNSA. The CDR3 DNA, read in part, is TGTGCCAGCACCCCGACTCTTAATTCACCC. It is translated as CASTPTLNSP. The CDR3 reads in full as CASTPTLNSPLHF. The full variable domain, completed using reference TRBV7-2 and TRBJ1-6, is GAGVSQSPSNKVTEKGKDVELRCDPISGHTALYWYRQSLGQGLEFLIYFQGNSAPDKSGLPSDRFSAERTGGSVSTLTIQRTQQEDSAVYLCASTPTLNSPLHFGNGTRLTVT.

About this clone itself: The CDR3 extends 3 residues past the end of the read, so its final part is completed from the germline J gene. The chain couples TRBV19 to TRBJ2-4, with a tentative D call TRBD1 (6 bases). The CDR3 is 15 residues long. Germline loops: CDR1 LNHDA, CDR2 SQIVND (reference sequence). The sequenced CDR3 bases are TGTGCCAGTATCAGCAACAGGGCTAATTTTTATGGT. Protein product: CASISNRANFYG. The entire CDR3 protein reads CASISNRANFYGQYF.

Note on this clone: The CDR3 end falls 3 residues outside the read, so it is completed with the germline J gene. The J gene is TRBJ1-1, the V gene TRBV19, with D tentatively TRBD1 (5 bases). CDR1 LNHDA and CDR2 SQIVND come from the germline V gene (reference sequence). V was clipped by 3 bases and J by 5 bases, with 16 bases between them. This CDR3 comprises 15 residues. CDR3 protein: CASSIQRGGSTEAFF. The DNA read from the CDR3 is TGTGCCAGTAGTATCCAGCGGGGGGGTTCGACTGAA. Filled out from reference TRBV19 and TRBJ1-1, the complete variable domain reads DGGITQSPKYLFRKEGQNVTLSCEQNLNHDAMYWYRQDPGQGLRLIYYSQIVNDFQKGDIAEGYSVSREKKESFPLTVTSAQKNPTAFYLCASSIQRGGSTEAFFGQGTRLTVV.